Listed below are T cell receptor delta chains from one sample, sequenced in a study of Vδ1+ human thymocytes. TCRdb re-called the multiplex PCR reads using CATT. The table lists over 65,000 delta-chain clones, around 35% of them singletons. Source material: Vdelta1+ gamma-delta thymocytes from the thymus. The receptors were sampled from a boy in the first two years of life who had congenital heart surgery. CDR3s include the opening cysteine and the closing phenylalanine or tryptophan. A D gene is named only where the DNA matches it firmly. A row's size may be missing; if present it is once, few, many or a size class.

D gene: NA
clone size: NA
J gene: TRDJ1
V gene: TRDV1
CDR3 protein: CALGELTPVLLYTDKRIF
CDR3 DNA: TGTGCTCTTGGGGAACTCACCCCCGTACTCCTGTACACCGATAAACGCATCTTT

D gene: NA
clone size: few
J gene: TRDJ1
V gene: TRDV1
CDR3 protein: CALGEQGLGADKLIF
CDR3 DNA: TGTGCTCTTGGGGAACAGGGGTTGGGCGCCGATAAACTCATCTTT

D gene: TRDD2
clone size: NA
J gene: TRDJ1
V gene: TRDV1
CDR3 protein: CALGDNIPTFLPRNTPYTDKLIF
CDR3 DNA: TGTGCTCTTGGGGACAATATTCCTACCTTCCTACCCCGAAATACCCCGTACACCGATAAACTCATCTTT

D gene: NA
clone size: NA
J gene: TRDJ1
V gene: TRDV1
CDR3 protein: CALGEARYPDPLRPGKLIF
CDR3 DNA: TGTGCTCTTGGGGAAGCGCGGTACCCCGACCCACTTCGGCCTGGAAAACTCATCTTT

D gene: TRDD3
clone size: NA
J gene: TRDJ1
V gene: TRDV1
CDR3 protein: CALGDKLRWGIPTDKPIF
CDR3 DNA: TGTGCTCTTGGGGACAAGCTACGTTGGGGGATACCTACCGATAAACCCATCTTT

D gene: TRDD3
clone size: NA
J gene: TRDJ1
V gene: TRDV1
CDR3 protein: CALGEPSYVVLGDTAGYTDKLIF
CDR3 DNA: TGTGCTCTTGGGGAACCTTCCTACGTCGTACTGGGGGATACGGCGGGGTACACCGATAAACTCATCTTT

D gene: TRDD3
clone size: NA
J gene: TRDJ1
V gene: TRDV1
CDR3 protein: CALGAPLRAGLGVFTDKLIF
CDR3 DNA: TGTGCTCTTGGGGCCCCCCTACGGGCGGGACTGGGGGTTTTCACCGATAAACTCATCTTT

D gene: NA
clone size: NA
J gene: TRDJ1
V gene: TRDV1
CDR3 protein: CALGKYGEGDLMYTDKLIF
CDR3 DNA: TGCGCTCTTGGGAAATACGGAGAGGGGGATCTGATGTACACCGATAAACTCATCTTT

D gene: NA
clone size: NA
J gene: TRDJ1
V gene: TRDV2
CDR3 protein: CACVSSGHYTDKLIF
CDR3 DNA: TGTGCCTGTGTCTCGTCTGGTCATTACACCGATAAACTCATATTT

D gene: NA
clone size: few
J gene: TRDJ1
V gene: TRDV1
CDR3 protein: CALGAFPGGADKLIF
CDR3 DNA: TGTGCTCTTGGGGCGTTCCCCGGGGGGGCCGATAAACTCATCTTT

D gene: NA
clone size: few
J gene: TRDJ1
V gene: TRDV1
CDR3 protein: CALGVKTSGWVDKLIF
CDR3 DNA: TGTGCTCTTGGGGTAAAGACGAGCGGCTGGGTCGATAAACTCATCTTT

D gene: TRDD3
clone size: few
J gene: TRDJ1
V gene: TRDV1
CDR3 protein: CALGEVPCPTGTGGYDTDKLIF
CDR3 DNA: TGTGCTCTTGGGGAAGTACCTTGCCCCACAGGGACTGGGGGATACGACACCGATAAACTCATCTTT

D gene: NA
clone size: NA
J gene: TRDJ1
V gene: TRDV1
CDR3 protein: CALGELPTRYCTDKLIF
CDR3 DNA: TGTGCTCTTGGGGAACTTCCTACGAGGTACTGCACCGATAAACTCATCTTT

D gene: NA
clone size: NA
J gene: TRDJ1
V gene: TRDV1
CDR3 protein: CALGELYPPEEGNGYWKRYTDKLIF
CDR3 DNA: TGTGCTCTTGGGGAACTTTATCCCCCGGAAGAGGGCAACGGGTACTGGAAGAGGTACACCGATAAACTCATCTTT

D gene: TRDD3
clone size: NA
J gene: TRDJ1
V gene: TRDV1
CDR3 protein: CALGKTGLLHGGFGSDKLIF
CDR3 DNA: TGTGCTCTTGGGAAAACCGGGCTTCTGCATGGGGGATTCGGGTCCGATAAACTCATCTTT

D gene: TRDD3
clone size: NA
J gene: TRDJ1
V gene: TRDV1
CDR3 protein: CALGEFNPYWGIRETYTDKLIF
CDR3 DNA: TGTGCTCTTGGGGAATTTAACCCGTACTGGGGGATACGAGAAACCTACACCGATAAACTCATCTTT

D gene: NA
clone size: few
J gene: TRDJ1
V gene: TRDV1
CDR3 protein: CALGDEGLPSWGPVYTDKLIF
CDR3 DNA: TGTGCTCTTGGGGACGAAGGCCTTCCTTCCTGGGGGCCGGTGTACACCGATAAACTCATCTTT

D gene: NA
clone size: few
J gene: TRDJ1
V gene: TRDV1
CDR3 protein: CALGELLGLTDKLIF
CDR3 DNA: TGTGCTCTTGGGGAACTCCTGGGTCTCACCGATAAACTCATCTTT

D gene: TRDD3
clone size: NA
J gene: TRDJ1
V gene: TRDV2
CDR3 protein: CACDTTLRLYWGRGDRLIF
CDR3 DNA: TGTGCCTGTGACACAACCCTAAGATTGTACTGGGGCCGCGGAGATAGACTCATCTTT

D gene: TRDD3
clone size: once
J gene: TRDJ1
V gene: TRDV1
CDR3 protein: CALGDPNSSGTGGYKQELIF
CDR3 DNA: TGTGCTCTTGGGGACCCGAATTCCTCCGGTACTGGGGGATACAAGCAGGAACTCATCTTT

D gene: NA
clone size: few
J gene: TRDJ1
V gene: TRDV1
CDR3 protein: CALGEVPAGSYMGITGYTDKLIF
CDR3 DNA: TGTGCTCTTGGGGAAGTCCCCGCTGGTTCCTACATGGGGATAACGGGATACACCGATAAACTCATCTTT

D gene: NA
clone size: NA
J gene: TRDJ1
V gene: TRDV1
CDR3 protein: CALGEAGYPGDYTDKLIF
CDR3 DNA: TGTGCTCTTGGGGAGGCCGGCTACCCTGGGGATTACACCGATAAACTCATCTTT

D gene: NA
clone size: once
J gene: TRDJ1
V gene: TRDV1
CDR3 protein: CALGNRLRLPYIVGVPLIF
CDR3 DNA: TGTGCTCTTGGGAACCGGTTGAGGTTACCCTATATCGTGGGGGTGCCCCTCATCTTT

D gene: TRDD3
clone size: few
J gene: TRDJ3
V gene: TRDV1
CDR3 protein: CALGEPFPTQLGDSWDTRQMFF
CDR3 DNA: TGTGCTCTTGGGGAACCCTTCCCAACCCAACTGGGGGACTCCTGGGACACCCGACAGATGTTTTTC

D gene: NA
clone size: few
J gene: TRDJ1
V gene: TRDV1
CDR3 protein: CALGEPSFLLLGVPTNTDKLIF
CDR3 DNA: TGTGCTCTTGGGGAACCCTCATTCCTACTACTGGGGGTCCCAACAAACACCGATAAACTCATCTTT

D gene: TRDD3
clone size: NA
J gene: TRDJ1
V gene: TRDV1
CDR3 protein: CALGDTVLYWGILSGTDKLIF
CDR3 DNA: TGTGCTCTTGGGGACACTGTCCTGTACTGGGGGATACTCTCTGGCACCGATAAACTCATCTTT

D gene: NA
clone size: once
J gene: TRDJ1
V gene: TRDV1
CDR3 protein: CALGERLDWAPEGTDKLIF
CDR3 DNA: TGTGCTCTTGGGGAACGCTTAGACTGGGCCCCTGAGGGGACCGATAAACTCATCTTT

D gene: NA
clone size: many
J gene: TRDJ1
V gene: TRDV2
CDR3 protein: CACDVPLGPDKLIF
CDR3 DNA: TGTGCCTGTGACGTCCCGTTGGGGCCCGATAAACTCATCTTT

D gene: TRDD3
clone size: few
J gene: TRDJ1
V gene: TRDV1
CDR3 protein: CALGAPTGTGGYAAKLTYTDKLIF
CDR3 DNA: TGTGCTCTTGGGGCTCCTACGGGAACTGGGGGATACGCAGCGAAACTGACTTACACCGATAAACTCATCTTT

D gene: TRDD3
clone size: few
J gene: TRDJ1
V gene: TRDV1
CDR3 protein: CALGPYRPSLRRSGGYAQFRSDKLIF
CDR3 DNA: TGTGCTCTTGGGCCTTATAGGCCTTCCCTCCGACGGTCTGGGGGATACGCTCAGTTTCGTTCCGATAAACTCATCTTT

D gene: TRDD3
clone size: NA
J gene: TRDJ1
V gene: TRDV1
CDR3 protein: CALGELSLGGYCYTDKLIF
CDR3 DNA: TGTGCTCTTGGGGAACTATCCCTCGGGGGATACTGTTACACCGATAAACTCATCTTT

D gene: NA
clone size: NA
J gene: TRDJ1
V gene: TRDV1
CDR3 protein: CALELARLGDRDKLIF
CDR3 DNA: TGTGCTCTTGAACTTGCCCGACTTGGGGACCGCGATAAACTCATCTTT

D gene: NA
clone size: NA
J gene: TRDJ1
V gene: TRDV1
CDR3 protein: CALGVPRSPTDKLIF
CDR3 DNA: TGTGCTCTTGGGGTCCCTAGGAGCCCCACCGATAAACTCATCTTT

D gene: NA
clone size: medium-sized
J gene: TRDJ1
V gene: TRDV2
CDR3 protein: CACDRGPGTDKLIF
CDR3 DNA: TGTGCCTGTGATCGGGGGCCCGGCACCGATAAACTCATCTTT

D gene: NA
clone size: NA
J gene: TRDJ1
V gene: TRDV1
CDR3 protein: CALGERTSYWVRGDKLIF
CDR3 DNA: TGTGCTCTTGGGGAACGTACGTCCTACTGGGTACGGGGCGATAAACTCATCTTT

D gene: NA
clone size: few
J gene: TRDJ1
V gene: TRDV1
CDR3 protein: CALGEPRTRPGPWGWHTYTDKLIF
CDR3 DNA: TGTGCTCTTGGGGAACCCCGTACAAGGCCCGGGCCTTGGGGGTGGCATACGTACACCGATAAACTCATCTTT

D gene: NA
clone size: NA
J gene: TRDJ1
V gene: TRDV1
CDR3 protein: CALELGFLRRGYGYTDKLIF
CDR3 DNA: TGTGCTCTTGAACTCGGCTTCCTACGTCGAGGATACGGTTACACCGATAAACTCATCTTT

D gene: TRDD3
clone size: NA
J gene: TRDJ1
V gene: TRDV1
CDR3 protein: CALGELRYWGIKDTDKLIF
CDR3 DNA: TGTGCTCTTGGGGAACTTCGCTACTGGGGGATAAAGGACACCGATAAACTCATCTTT

D gene: TRDD3
clone size: NA
J gene: TRDJ1
V gene: TRDV1
CDR3 protein: CALGESSSFVMGDTFLGPWGGDKLIF
CDR3 DNA: TGTGCTCTTGGGGAATCGTCCTCCTTTGTAATGGGGGATACTTTTCTTGGTCCTTGGGGGGGCGATAAACTCATCTTT

D gene: TRDD3
clone size: NA
J gene: TRDJ1
V gene: TRDV1
CDR3 protein: CALGRSLSHIELGDTVSTDKLIF
CDR3 DNA: TGTGCTCTTGGGCGCTCCCTATCCCACATAGAACTGGGGGATACGGTGTCCACCGATAAACTCATCTTT

D gene: NA
clone size: few
J gene: TRDJ1
V gene: TRDV1
CDR3 protein: CALGERWGPYTDKLIF
CDR3 DNA: TGTGCTCTTGGGGAACGGTGGGGGCCCTACACCGATAAACTCATCTTT

D gene: NA
clone size: few
J gene: TRDJ1
V gene: TRDV2
CDR3 protein: CAVLPSGTDKLIF
CDR3 DNA: TGTGCTGTACTCCCGTCTGGGACTGATAAACTCATCTTT

D gene: TRDD3
clone size: few
J gene: TRDJ1
V gene: TRDV1
CDR3 protein: CALGGKIPVGHWGLQPYTDKLIF
CDR3 DNA: TGTGCTCTTGGGGGAAAAATTCCTGTAGGCCACTGGGGGCTTCAACCGTACACCGATAAACTCATCTTT